Shown below are 4 T cell receptor beta chains from a single sample sequenced in a study. TCRdb re-called the RT-PCR reads through MiXCR, storing one row per CDR3 protein. The sample records several thousand distinct CDR3 sequences, around 31% being singletons. Sequencing used memory CD4+ T cells from salivary gland. These receptors were obtained from a female donor with primary Sjogren's syndrome.

The chain uses TRBV20-1 and TRBJ2-7; D not resolved. V was cut by 0 bases and J by 0 bases, with 6 bases left in between. Germline V CDR1 and CDR2: DFQATT, SNEGSKA (reference sequence). CDR3 length equals 13 residues. CDR3 in amino acids: CSARDMSSYEQYF. CDR3 DNA: TGCAGTGCTAGAGATATGTCCTCCTACGAGCAGTACTTC.

About this clonotype: Mismatch with germline at one junction end may stem from a read error. This rearrangement joins TRBV5-5 to TRBJ1-1; D perhaps matches TRBD1 (6 bases). This CDR3 has 14 amino acids. Per germline, CDR1 SGHKS and CDR2 YYEKEE (reference sequence). The CDR3 bases are TGTGCCAGCAGCTTGCGAACAGGGAACACTGAACCTTTCTTT. Its protein product is CASSLRTGNTEPFF.

This clonotype was detected many times. The chain recombines TRBV11-2 with TRBJ1-1; possibly TRBD1 for D (6 bases). The length of the CDR3 is 15 residues. V shed 1 base and J shed 1 base, with 10 bases lying between them. Looked up from germline, CDR1 is SGHAT and CDR2 is FQNNGV. The CDR3, as DNA: TGTGCCAGCAGCTTAGTCGGGACATCGAACACTGAAGCTTTCTTT. This translates into CASSLVGTSNTEAFF.

This clonotype rates as medium-sized. This chain links TRBV7-9 with TRBJ2-1; the match to TRBD2 covers 10 bases. V was clipped by 5 bases and J by 3 bases; unmatched bases: 7. The CDR3 sequence is 16 residues long. Germline CDR1 reads SEHNR; CDR2 reads FQNEAQ (reference sequence). The CDR3 sequence: CASSGLAARSYNEQFF. CDR3 nucleotide sequence: TGTGCCAGCAGCGGACTAGCGGCGAGAAGCTACAATGAGCAGTTCTTC.